This T cell receptor beta chain was found in a study of blood T cell repertoires in COVID-19. Germline loops: CDR1 GTSNPN, CDR2 SVGIG (reference sequence). This CDR3 is built from 12 residues. With 3 bases clipped from V and 8 bases from J, the junction kept 4 bases outside the gene matches. Measured with immunoSEQ multiplex PCR; TCRdb has only the in-frame clones, and not every one. The data show under 150,000 clones, 75% to 85% seen once. Sequencing was performed on peripheral blood. The rearrangement links TRBV30 to TRBJ1-1, with TRBD1 matching 9 bases. The receptor's source is a woman aged 45-59 years with acute or convalescent COVID-19. Here the CDR3 DNA reads TGTGCCTGGAGATTGACAGGGGGAGAAGCTTTCTTT. This encodes CAWRLTGGEAFF.